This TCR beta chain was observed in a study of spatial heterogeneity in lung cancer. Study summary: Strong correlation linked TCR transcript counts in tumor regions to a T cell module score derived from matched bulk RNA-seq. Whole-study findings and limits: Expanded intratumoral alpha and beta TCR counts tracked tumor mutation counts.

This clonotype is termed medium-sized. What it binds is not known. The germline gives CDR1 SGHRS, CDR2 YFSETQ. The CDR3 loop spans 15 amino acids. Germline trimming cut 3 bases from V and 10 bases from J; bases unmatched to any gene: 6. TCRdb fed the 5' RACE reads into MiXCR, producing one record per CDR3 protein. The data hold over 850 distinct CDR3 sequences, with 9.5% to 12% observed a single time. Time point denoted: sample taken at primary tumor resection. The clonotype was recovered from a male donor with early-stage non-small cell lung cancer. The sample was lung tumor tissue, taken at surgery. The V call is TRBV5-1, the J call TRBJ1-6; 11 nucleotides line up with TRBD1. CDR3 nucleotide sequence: TGCGCCAGCAGCTCGGACAGGGGGCAGTCCTCACCCCTCCACTTT. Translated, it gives CASSSDRGQSSPLHF.